This is a list of T cell receptor beta chains from one sample in a study of CD8 T cells in ankylosing spondylitis. TCRdb passed the 5' RACE reads through MiXCR, listing each CDR3 protein once. The sample includes about 240,000 distinct CDR3 sequences, less than 10% of them seen just once. Sequencing was done on a sample of blood, either unsorted or a sorted T cell fraction (not recorded which). All receptors derive from a male donor with ankylosing spondylitis or in good health (not recorded which). The CDR3 runs from the conserved cysteine through the conserved F or W. A D gene is named only where the DNA matches it firmly. Rows give clone size only sometimes, using once, few, many, or a class for an expanded clone.

V gene: TRBV20-1
clone size: many
D gene: TRBD1
CDR3 length: 12
J gene: TRBJ1-2
CDR3 protein: CSARQGNYGYTF
CDR3 DNA: TGCAGTGCGAGACAGGGGAACTATGGCTACACCTTC

V gene: TRBV12-3/TRBV12-4
clone size: many
D gene: -
CDR3 length: 16
J gene: TRBJ1-3
CDR3 protein: CASSLVGGYSGNTIYF
CDR3 DNA: TGTGCCAGCAGTTTAGTTGGAGGGTACTCTGGAAACACCATATATTTT

V gene: TRBV29-1
clone size: many
D gene: TRBD1
CDR3 length: 14
J gene: TRBJ2-3
CDR3 protein: CSVKQGTGTDTQYF
CDR3 DNA: TGCAGCGTAAAACAGGGGACGGGCACAGATACGCAGTATTTT

V gene: TRBV5-6
clone size: many
D gene: -
CDR3 length: 15
J gene: TRBJ1-1
CDR3 protein: CASSPTVRLDTEAFF
CDR3 DNA: TGTGCCAGCAGCCCCACCGTTAGGTTGGACACTGAAGCTTTCTTT

V gene: TRBV5-1
clone size: many
D gene: -
CDR3 length: 15
J gene: TRBJ2-7
CDR3 protein: CASSTVGGPTYEQYF
CDR3 DNA: TGCGCCAGCAGCACTGTCGGAGGTCCCACCTACGAGCAGTACTTC

V gene: TRBV27
clone size: many
D gene: -
CDR3 length: 13
J gene: TRBJ2-5
CDR3 protein: CASSALSQETQYF
CDR3 DNA: TGTGCCAGCAGTGCCCTTTCTCAAGAGACCCAGTACTTC

V gene: TRBV27
clone size: many
D gene: -
CDR3 length: 15
J gene: TRBJ2-7
CDR3 protein: CASSVLGESSYEQYF
CDR3 DNA: TGTGCCAGCAGTGTACTGGGGGAGAGCTCCTACGAGCAGTACTTC

V gene: TRBV20-1
clone size: -
D gene: -
CDR3 length: 13
J gene: TRBJ2-7
CDR3 protein: CSARIQETYEQYF
CDR3 DNA: TGCAGTGCTAGAATCCAGGAAACCTACGAGCAGTACTTC

V gene: TRBV5-1
clone size: many
D gene: -
CDR3 length: 15
J gene: TRBJ1-1
CDR3 protein: CASSLGTHSGTEAFF
CDR3 DNA: TGCGCCAGCAGCTTGGGGACCCACAGCGGGACTGAAGCTTTCTTT

V gene: TRBV7-2
clone size: many
D gene: TRBD1
CDR3 length: 12
J gene: TRBJ2-7
CDR3 protein: CASSSLQGKQYF
CDR3 DNA: TGTGCCAGCAGCTCTCTACAGGGGAAGCAGTACTTC

V gene: TRBV20-1
clone size: many
D gene: -
CDR3 length: 13
J gene: TRBJ2-7
CDR3 protein: CSARGSSSYEQYF
CDR3 DNA: TGCAGTGCTAGAGGAAGTTCCTCCTACGAGCAGTACTTC

V gene: TRBV7-9
clone size: many
D gene: TRBD1
CDR3 length: 13
J gene: TRBJ1-1
CDR3 protein: CASSLGVDREAFF
CDR3 DNA: TGTGCCAGCAGCTTAGGTGTGGACAGGGAAGCTTTCTTT

V gene: TRBV20-1
clone size: -
D gene: -
CDR3 length: 14
J gene: TRBJ1-1
CDR3 protein: CSASDTGGNTEAFF
CDR3 DNA: TGCAGTGCTAGTGACACCGGTGGGAACACTGAAGCTTTCTTT

V gene: TRBV11-2
clone size: many
D gene: TRBD1
CDR3 length: 19
J gene: TRBJ2-6
CDR3 protein: CASSLPTGTANSGANVLTF
CDR3 DNA: TGTGCCAGCAGCTTACCCACCGGGACAGCTAACTCTGGGGCCAACGTCCTGACTTTC

V gene: TRBV20-1
clone size: few
D gene: TRBD1
CDR3 length: 13
J gene: TRBJ2-7
CDR3 protein: CSARRTGGDEQYF
CDR3 DNA: TGCAGTGCTAGACGGACAGGTGGGGACGAGCAGTACTTC

V gene: TRBV20-1
clone size: many
D gene: -
CDR3 length: 14
J gene: TRBJ1-5
CDR3 protein: CSPGRANSGQPQHF
CDR3 DNA: TGCAGTCCGGGAAGGGCCAACTCGGGTCAGCCCCAGCATTTT

V gene: TRBV7-2
clone size: many
D gene: -
CDR3 length: 13
J gene: TRBJ2-7
CDR3 protein: CASSSGQNYEQYF
CDR3 DNA: TGTGCCAGCAGCTCCGGACAGAACTACGAGCAGTACTTC

V gene: TRBV12-3/TRBV12-4
clone size: -
D gene: -
CDR3 length: 13
J gene: TRBJ2-3
CDR3 protein: CASSFLGTDTQYF
CDR3 DNA: TGTGCCAGCAGTTTCCTGGGCACAGATACGCAGTATTTT

V gene: TRBV30
clone size: once
D gene: -
CDR3 length: 13
J gene: TRBJ1-1
CDR3 protein: CAWSRTPNTEAFF
CDR3 DNA: TGTGCCTGGAGTCGAACTCCGAACACTGAAGCTTTCTTT

V gene: TRBV11-2
clone size: many
D gene: -
CDR3 length: 13
J gene: TRBJ1-1
CDR3 protein: CASSPLQGRDAFF
CDR3 DNA: TGTGCCAGCAGCCCACTACAGGGAAGGGATGCTTTCTTT

V gene: TRBV20-1
clone size: many
D gene: -
CDR3 length: 14
J gene: TRBJ2-2
CDR3 protein: CSARWGWDTGELFF
CDR3 DNA: TGCAGTGCTAGATGGGGGTGGGACACCGGGGAGCTGTTTTTT

V gene: TRBV7-9
clone size: many
D gene: -
CDR3 length: 15
J gene: TRBJ2-3
CDR3 protein: CASSPGSGSTDTQYF
CDR3 DNA: TGTGCCAGCAGCCCGGGAAGCGGTAGCACAGATACGCAGTATTTT

V gene: TRBV7-9
clone size: many
D gene: -
CDR3 length: 13
J gene: TRBJ2-5
CDR3 protein: CASERRDQETQYF
CDR3 DNA: TGTGCCAGCGAGAGGCGGGACCAAGAGACCCAGTACTTC

V gene: TRBV6-2/TRBV6-3
clone size: many
D gene: TRBD1
CDR3 length: 15
J gene: TRBJ1-2
CDR3 protein: CASSYPSGQGNGYTF
CDR3 DNA: TGTGCCAGCAGTTACCCCAGCGGACAGGGGAATGGCTACACCTTC

V gene: TRBV15
clone size: many
D gene: -
CDR3 length: 14
J gene: TRBJ2-4
CDR3 protein: CATSRQGWQNIQYF
CDR3 DNA: TGTGCCACCAGCAGACAGGGCTGGCAAAACATTCAGTACTTC

V gene: TRBV7-2
clone size: many
D gene: -
CDR3 length: 13
J gene: TRBJ1-3
CDR3 protein: CASSRTGGNTIYF
CDR3 DNA: TGTGCCAGCAGCCGGACGGGGGGAAACACCATATATTTT

V gene: TRBV27
clone size: many
D gene: -
CDR3 length: 15
J gene: TRBJ2-7
CDR3 protein: CASSSRGGDAYEQYF
CDR3 DNA: TGTGCCAGCAGTTCCAGGGGGGGGGATGCCTACGAGCAGTACTTC

V gene: TRBV15
clone size: many
D gene: -
CDR3 length: 11
J gene: TRBJ2-5
CDR3 protein: CATSRVGTQYF
CDR3 DNA: TGTGCCACCAGCAGAGTGGGGACCCAGTACTTC

V gene: TRBV20-1
clone size: -
D gene: -
CDR3 length: 14
J gene: TRBJ2-1
CDR3 protein: CSVPDLIGANEQFF
CDR3 DNA: TGCAGTGTACCTGACCTTATTGGGGCCAATGAGCAGTTCTTC

V gene: TRBV5-1
clone size: many
D gene: -
CDR3 length: 14
J gene: TRBJ1-6
CDR3 protein: CASSLQDKNSPLHF
CDR3 DNA: TGCGCCAGCAGCCTACAGGATAAGAATTCACCCCTCCACTTT

V gene: TRBV6-6
clone size: many
D gene: -
CDR3 length: 13
J gene: TRBJ2-2
CDR3 protein: CASTGRVPGELFF
CDR3 DNA: TGTGCCAGCACAGGCAGGGTCCCCGGGGAGCTGTTTTTT

V gene: TRBV27
clone size: many
D gene: -
CDR3 length: 15
J gene: TRBJ1-4
CDR3 protein: CASSISGSSHEKLFF
CDR3 DNA: TGTGCCAGCAGTATATCCGGGAGTTCTCATGAAAAACTGTTTTTT

V gene: TRBV19
clone size: many
D gene: TRBD1
CDR3 length: 14
J gene: TRBJ2-7
CDR3 protein: CASSSGTGPYEQYF
CDR3 DNA: TGTGCCAGTAGTTCCGGGACAGGGCCATACGAGCAGTACTTC

V gene: TRBV20-1
clone size: many
D gene: TRBD2
CDR3 length: 14
J gene: TRBJ2-5
CDR3 protein: CSAPRTSGGETQYF
CDR3 DNA: TGCAGTGCCCCCAGGACTAGCGGGGGAGAGACCCAGTACTTC

V gene: TRBV12-3/TRBV12-4
clone size: -
D gene: TRBD2
CDR3 length: 17
J gene: TRBJ2-2
CDR3 protein: CASSLVAGGLNTGELFF
CDR3 DNA: TGTGCCAGCAGTTTAGTAGCGGGGGGCCTGAACACCGGGGAGCTGTTTTTT

V gene: TRBV29-1
clone size: many
D gene: TRBD2
CDR3 length: 14
J gene: TRBJ2-2
CDR3 protein: CSVPSGPNTGELFF
CDR3 DNA: TGCAGCGTTCCTAGCGGACCGAACACCGGGGAGCTGTTTTTT

V gene: TRBV5-6
clone size: many
D gene: -
CDR3 length: 13
J gene: TRBJ1-2
CDR3 protein: CASSLRPPGGYTF
CDR3 DNA: TGTGCCAGCAGCTTGAGACCGCCGGGGGGCTACACCTTC